The 6 T cell receptor beta chains below were found in one sample sequenced in a study of T cells in Graves' hyperthyroidism and ophthalmopathy. Template material for amplifying TCR beta CDR3 regions consisted of RNA transcripts. A set of HTBI primers served as the primers for a first-round RT-PCR of the TCR CDR3. TCRdb used MiXCR to reprocess the multiplex PCR reads, holding one entry per CDR3 protein. This sample yields approximately 700,000 distinct CDR3 sequences, of which 45% are seen a single time; about 7.2% belongs to the top ten. Sequencing was performed on peripheral blood or thyroid tissue (not recorded which). These receptor sequences come from an adult man with Graves' disease, either hyperthyroidism or ophthalmopathy (not recorded which).

In its sample, this clonotype was seen many times. The chain carries TRBV2 and TRBJ1-6; D is possibly TRBD1 (6 bases). V lost 8 bases, J lost 9 bases, and 20 bases lay in between. This CDR3 has 15 amino acids. Germline CDR1 and CDR2: SNHLY and FYNNEI. CDR3 bases: TGTGCCAGCGAGGAGGGGGGCATAAGTCCTTCACCCCTCCACTTT. Protein: CASEEGGISPSPLHF. The full variable domain, its missing parts supplied by reference TRBV2 and TRBJ1-6, is EPEVTQTPSHQVTQMGQEVILRCVPISNHLYFYWYRQILGQKVEFLVSFYNNEISEKSEIFDDQFSVERPDGSNFTLKIRSTKLEDSAMYFCASEEGGISPSPLHFGNGTRLTVT.

The rearrangement joins TRBV9 to TRBJ1-2; TRBD1 matches at 11 bases. The CDR3 sequence is 16 residues long. Unmatched junction bases numbered 9, after V lost 4 bases and J lost 4 bases. In germline, CDR1 is SGDLS, CDR2 YYNGEE. CDR3 nucleotide sequence: TGTGCCAGCAGCTTAGGACAGGGGGCGCGAAGCTATGGCTACACCTTC. Protein sequence: CASSLGQGARSYGYTF. Together with reference TRBV9 and TRBJ1-2, the CDR3 gives the full variable domain: DSGVTQTPKHLITATGQRVTLRCSPRSGDLSVYWYQQSLDQGLQFLIQYYNGEERAKGNILERFSAQQFPDLHSELNLSSLELGDSALYFCASSLGQGARSYGYTFGSGTRLTVV.

With regard to this clonotype: The CDR3 carries no conserved terminal phenylalanine or tryptophan, so it likely arises from a read error. It is unclear where the CDR3 begins or ends on the DNA, so no DNA is shown, and the CDR3 is as TCRdb lists it. This chain joins TRBV7-9 and TRBJ1-4; the DNA was not compared with TRBD1, the D call given in the table. Germline CDR1 SEHNR, CDR2 FQNEAQ (reference sequence). The CDR3 spans 10 amino acids, including both terminal residues. The CDR3 loop reads CASSLPGPPL.

This chain uses TRBV11-2 with TRBJ1-5; TRBD1 matches 8 bases. CDR1 and CDR2 from the germline V gene are SGHAT and FQNNGV. The CDR3 contains 14 residues. Trimming at V came to 6 bases and at J to 6 bases, leaving 7 bases not matched to a gene. In DNA form, the CDR3 reads TGTGCCAGCAGTAGGGCAGGGGGCGGTCAGCCCCAGCATTTT. Translation: CASSRAGGGQPQHF.

V is TRBV20-1 and J is TRBJ1-2; TRBD1 matches at 7 bases. The CDR3 runs 12 residues. Losses at the gene ends were 6 bases for V and 13 bases for J; bases not matched to a gene: 14. Germline assignment: CDR1 DFQATT and CDR2 SNEGSKA (reference sequence). In nucleotides, the CDR3 is TGCAGTGCCCAGGAGGGGGCAGGAATCCGCACCTTC. Translated, it gives CSAQEGAGIRTF.

The gene calls are TRBV25-1 and TRBJ1-1, with D unclear. Deletions cut 3 bases from V and 0 bases from J, with 11 bases between. CDR3 length: 15 amino acids. Germline V gene data show CDR1 as MGHDK and CDR2 as SYGVNS. In DNA, the CDR3 is TGTGCCAGCAGTGATGCCCGGACCCTGAACACTGAAGCTTTCTTT. Its protein product is CASSDARTLNTEAFF.